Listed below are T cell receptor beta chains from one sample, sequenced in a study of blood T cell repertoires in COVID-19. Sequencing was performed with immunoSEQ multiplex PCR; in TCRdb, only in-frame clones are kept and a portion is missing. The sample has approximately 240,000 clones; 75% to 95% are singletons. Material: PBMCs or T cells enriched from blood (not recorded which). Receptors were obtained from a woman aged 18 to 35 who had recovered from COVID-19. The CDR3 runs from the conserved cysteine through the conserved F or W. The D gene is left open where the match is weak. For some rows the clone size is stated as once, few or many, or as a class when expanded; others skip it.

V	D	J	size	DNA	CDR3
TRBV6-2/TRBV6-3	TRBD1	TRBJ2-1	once	TGTGCCAGCAGTCTAGGGACAGGGGCTCCCAATGAGCAGTTCTTC	CASSLGTGAPNEQFF
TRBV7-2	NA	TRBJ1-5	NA	TGTGCCAGCAGCCCGAACACGGGGGGCTTGCAGCCCCAGCATTTT	CASSPNTGGLQPQHF
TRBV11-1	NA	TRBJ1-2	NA	TGTGCCAGCAGCCAAGAGGGAAACTATGGCTACACCTTC	CASSQEGNYGYTF
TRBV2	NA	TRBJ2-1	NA	TGTGCCAGCAGGAGGACCAGCGGAGATAATGAGCAGTTCTTC	CASRRTSGDNEQFF
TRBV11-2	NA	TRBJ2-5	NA	TGTGCCAGCAGTCGCCTCGACCCTTTCGGGGAGACCCAGTACTTC	CASSRLDPFGETQYF
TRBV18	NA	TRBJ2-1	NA	TGTGCCAGCTCACCTACGACCTCCGGGTCATCTTGGGTCCATGAGCAGTTCTTC	CASSPTTSGSSWVHEQFF
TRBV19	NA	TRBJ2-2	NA	TGTGCCAGAGCCTCTAGCGTAAACACCGGGGAGCTGTTTTTT	CARASSVNTGELFF
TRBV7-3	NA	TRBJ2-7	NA	TGTGCCAGCAGCCCGCACCGGGACTCCGGCGAGCAGTACTTC	CASSPHRDSGEQYF
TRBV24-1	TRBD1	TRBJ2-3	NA	TGTGCCACCAGTGATGGGACAGGGGATAGTACAGATACGCAGTATTTT	CATSDGTGDSTDTQYF
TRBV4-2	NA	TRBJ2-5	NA	TGTGCCAGCAGCCAAGATAGGCAGGGAAGGACCCAGTACTTC	CASSQDRQGRTQYF
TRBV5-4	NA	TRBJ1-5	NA	TGTGCCAGCAGCTCGGACAGAAGCAATCAGCCCCAGCATTTT	CASSSDRSNQPQHF